These T cell receptor beta chains were read from a single sample in a study of blood T cell repertoires in COVID-19. The table came from immunoSEQ multiplex PCR; TCRdb's copy has only in-frame clones and leaves some out. The profile shows about 150,000 clones, around 89% of them singletons. Sequencing was done on a sample of peripheral blood. These receptors were collected from a man aged 50-59 years who had recovered from COVID-19. CDR3s include the opening cysteine and the closing phenylalanine or tryptophan. The order of the fields is V gene, J gene, clone size, D gene, CDR3 DNA, CDR3 protein. A D gene is named only where the DNA matches it firmly. The size of a clone is reported for some rows only, either as once, few or many, or as a class for expanded clones.

TRBV3-1/TRBV3-2,TRBJ2-1,-,TRBD2,TGTGCCAGCAGCCAACCAGCTAGCGGGGTTCGCAATGAGCAGTTCTTC,CASSQPASGVRNEQFF
TRBV5-1,TRBJ2-2,-,TRBD1,TGCGCCAGTACAACAGGGGACACCGGGGAGCTGTTTTTT,CASTTGDTGELFF
TRBV5-1,TRBJ2-7,-,-,TGCGCCAGCAGCTTGGCTCCGATCAGCTCCTACGAGCAGTACTTC,CASSLAPISSYEQYF
TRBV27,TRBJ2-7,once,TRBD1,TGTGCCAGTACGGGACAGGGGGCCTACGAGCAGTACTTC,CASTGQGAYEQYF
TRBV2,TRBJ2-4,-,-,TGTGCCAGCAGTGAAGTCCGCCGGAACATTCAGTACTTC,CASSEVRRNIQYF
TRBV18,TRBJ2-7,-,TRBD1,TGTGCCAGTCGACCGGGACAGCCCTCCCACGAGCAGTACTTC,CASRPGQPSHEQYF
TRBV27,TRBJ1-1,-,-,TGTGCCAGCAGCCTATTGCCTTTCACTGAAGCTTTCTTT,CASSLLPFTEAFF
TRBV15,TRBJ2-1,-,TRBD2,TGTGCCACCAGCAGGGACCTTAGCGGGAGGGGCTCCTACAATGAGCAGTTCTTC,CATSRDLSGRGSYNEQFF
TRBV11-2,TRBJ2-3,-,-,TGTGCCAGCAGCGCGCCGGGGACAAGACTCACAGATACGCAGTATTTT,CASSAPGTRLTDTQYF
TRBV19,TRBJ2-3,-,-,TGTGCCAGTAAGCGGGTCCGGACAGATACGCAGTATTTT,CASKRVRTDTQYF
TRBV5-1,TRBJ1-1,-,TRBD1,TGCGCCAGCAGCTTGCAGCCACCGGGACAGGGTCCGAACACTGAAGCTTTCTTT,CASSLQPPGQGPNTEAFF
TRBV7-2,TRBJ1-2,-,TRBD1,TGTGCCAGCAGCTTAGTGTTCGGGACAGTAAACTATGGCTACACCTTC,CASSLVFGTVNYGYTF